This T cell receptor (beta chain) came from a study of control samples from healthy donors and cancer patients. Germline assignment: CDR1 KGHSH and CDR2 LQKENI. Trimming took off 2 bases at V and 0 bases at J, with 5 bases between the two ends. The CDR3 consists of 14 residues. TCRdb's table, derived via immunoSEQ multiplex PCR, lists solely in-frame clones and lacks some. Here the sample spans about 130,000 clones, about 93% being singletons. Source material: PBMCs. The chain has TRBV18 and TRBJ1-5; no definite D call. The receptor was isolated from a man in his sixties with colorectal cancer. The CDR3 region has the DNA TGTGCCAGCTCACCAGGGGTTAGCAATCAGCCCCAGCATTTT. This sequence encodes CASSPGVSNQPQHF.